These 9 T cell receptor beta chains were all obtained from the same sample, sequenced in a study of blood T cell repertoires in COVID-19. Produced via immunoSEQ multiplex PCR; TCRdb's table is partial and in-frame only. This sample yields tens of thousands of clones, of which 75% to 90% are seen a single time; roughly 1.1% belongs to the top ten. Sample: peripheral blood. The receptor source for this set is a human donor in a cohort sampled during active COVID-19.

The chain couples TRBV2 to TRBJ2-3; TRBD2 is a possible D gene (6 bases). The CDR3 sequence is 15 residues long. The germline V and J ends were trimmed by 2 bases and 4 bases, with 13 bases remaining between them. Germline-derived CDR1 and CDR2 are SNHLY and FYNNEI. CDR3 in DNA: TGTGCCAGCAGTGAAATTGGCGGGACCCCAGATACGCAGTATTTT. It encodes CASSEIGGTPDTQYF.

The rearrangement joins TRBV7-8 to TRBJ2-3; D may be TRBD2 (5 bases). The germline gives CDR1 SGHVS, CDR2 FQNEAQ. The CDR3 sequence is 16 residues long. The V end was cut by 4 bases, the J end by 0 bases, with 14 bases between. CDR3 amino acids: CASSSLGAASTDTQYF. The CDR3 nucleotides are TGTGCCAGCAGCTCCCTCGGAGCGGCCAGCACAGATACGCAGTATTTT.

The chain links TRBV3-1 (or the pseudogene TRBV3-2) to TRBJ1-2; 8 positions agree with TRBD1. The CDR3 is 15 residues long. J gave up 3 bases and V 6 bases, and 9 bases lay outside the gene matches. From germline, CDR1 is LGHDT and CDR2 YNNKEL (reference sequence). This CDR3 is CASRPLDRVDYGYTF. The CDR3 nucleotides are TGTGCCAGCAGACCCCTGGACAGGGTGGACTATGGCTACACCTTC.

This sequence joins TRBV27 and TRBJ1-2; tentative D call: TRBD1 (5 bases). V lost 5 bases and J 2 bases, leaving 9 bases between the germline ends. There are 13 residues in the CDR3. The germline V gene has CDR1 MNHEY and CDR2 SMNVEV (reference sequence). CDR3 DNA sequence: TGTGCCAGCAGTCGGGCAGGGAACTATGGCTACACCTTC. It is translated as CASSRAGNYGYTF.

The chain carries TRBV5-6 and TRBJ2-1; possible D gene TRBD1, 6 bases. This CDR3 has 14 residues. CDR1 and CDR2 from the germline V gene are SGHDT and YYEEEE. The V and J ends lost 0 bases and 4 bases respectively, with 8 bases between them. The CDR3: CASSLGTAYNEQFF. The DNA for the CDR3 is TGTGCCAGCAGCTTGGGGACAGCTTACAATGAGCAGTTCTTC. Looking up the rest from reference TRBV5-6 and TRBJ2-1 gives the full variable domain: DAGVTQSPTHLIKTRGQQVTLRCSPKSGHDTVSWYQQALGQGPQFIFQYYEEEERQRGNFPDRFSGHQFPNYSSELNVNALLLGDSALYLCASSLGTAYNEQFFGPGTRLTVL.

This clone has a single count. The J gene is TRBJ2-5, the V gene TRBV27; 7 bases align to TRBD1. V shed 4 bases, J shed 2 bases, and the junction held 13 bases outside the gene matches. This CDR3 has 17 amino acids. Per germline, CDR1 MNHEY and CDR2 SMNVEV (reference sequence). The CDR3 DNA reads as TGTGCCAGCAGTTCGAGACACGGGACAGACACACAAGAGACCCAGTACTTC. Amino acids: CASSSRHGTDTQETQYF.

The chain carries TRBV18 and TRBJ1-1, with a weak D call TRBD1 (6 bases). The ends were cut back, 2 bases at V and 5 bases at J, with 15 bases in the middle. There are 15 residues in the CDR3. CDR1 and CDR2 (germline): KGHSH, LQKENI. The CDR3 region is CASSPGQFGMTEAFF. For the CDR3, the DNA is TGTGCCAGCTCACCAGGACAGTTTGGGATGACTGAAGCTTTCTTT. The full variable domain, in which reference TRBV18 and TRBJ1-1 provide the parts outside the CDR3, is NAGVMQNPRHLVRRRGQEARLRCSPMKGHSHVYWYRQLPEEGLKFMVYLQKENIIDESGMPKERFSAEFPKEGPSILRIQQVVRGDSAAYFCASSPGQFGMTEAFFGQGTRLTVV.

The chain combines TRBV28 with TRBJ2-5, with 9 bases fitting TRBD2. With V trimmed by 8 bases and J by 2 bases, 12 bases remained unmatched. Germline V gene lookup returns CDR1 MDHEN and CDR2 SYDVKM. This CDR3 has 16 amino acids. CDR3 coding DNA: TGTGCCAGCCGGAGTGCGGGAGGGCCTCGACAAGAGACCCAGTACTTC. The encoded protein is CASRSAGGPRQETQYF.

The chain joins TRBV2 to TRBJ2-7; 7 bases match TRBD2. Germline V gives CDR1 SNHLY, CDR2 FYNNEI. This CDR3 comprises 14 residues. After removal of 3 bases from V and 4 bases from J, the junction contained 6 bases not matched to a gene. This chain's CDR3 is CASSEDGRRYEQYF. CDR3 in DNA: TGTGCCAGCAGTGAGGACGGGAGGAGATACGAGCAGTACTTC.